A selection of T cell receptor beta chains follows, all from one sample in a study of T cell changes during pregnancy in multiple sclerosis. Sequencing used immunoSEQ multiplex PCR; TCRdb keeps in-frame clones, though not all of them. The data contain nearly 70,000 clones, about 92% of them singletons. The sample here was peripheral blood, taken in the second trimester of pregnancy. These receptors were collected from a female donor in good health, enrolled as a control in a pregnancy study. The CDR3 runs from the conserved cysteine through the conserved F or W. Fields, in order: J gene, V gene, clone size, D gene, CDR3 protein, CDR3 DNA. A D gene is named only where the DNA matches it firmly. Some rows mark clone size as missing; the rest say once, few, many or name a class of expanded clone.

j_gene: TRBJ2-1; v_gene: TRBV4-3; abundance: .; d_gene: TRBD2; CDR3aa: CASSPAGEAYNEQFF; CDR3nt: TGCGCCAGCAGCCCAGCGGGAGAGGCCTACAATGAGCAGTTCTTC
j_gene: TRBJ2-3; v_gene: TRBV2; abundance: .; d_gene: .; CDR3aa: CASRDSGGDTQYF; CDR3nt: TGTGCCAGCAGGGATAGCGGTGGGGATACGCAGTATTTT
j_gene: TRBJ1-2; v_gene: TRBV5-6; abundance: .; d_gene: TRBD1; CDR3aa: CASSLSTGDGYTF; CDR3nt: TGTGCCAGCAGCTTGTCGACAGGGGATGGCTACACCTTC
j_gene: TRBJ1-3; v_gene: TRBV7-9; abundance: many; d_gene: TRBD1; CDR3aa: CASSLEGTGATIYF; CDR3nt: TGTGCCAGCAGCTTAGAGGGTACAGGGGCCACCATATATTTT
j_gene: TRBJ2-1; v_gene: TRBV7-9; abundance: .; d_gene: .; CDR3aa: CASSLVSYNEQFF; CDR3nt: TGTGCCAGCAGCTTAGTGAGCTACAATGAGCAGTTCTTC
j_gene: TRBJ1-1; v_gene: TRBV9; abundance: once; d_gene: TRBD1; CDR3aa: CASSVSQGDTEAFF; CDR3nt: TGTGCCAGCAGCGTGTCCCAGGGGGACACTGAAGCTTTCTTT
j_gene: TRBJ2-7; v_gene: TRBV7-9; abundance: .; d_gene: .; CDR3aa: CASSLNGGPYEQYF; CDR3nt: TGTGCCAGCAGCTTAAACGGGGGGCCCTACGAGCAGTACTTC
j_gene: TRBJ2-7; v_gene: TRBV5-4; abundance: .; d_gene: .; CDR3aa: CASSRQRDSYEQYF; CDR3nt: TGTGCCAGCAGCCGCCAGCGCGACTCCTACGAGCAGTACTTC
j_gene: TRBJ2-1; v_gene: TRBV7-2; abundance: .; d_gene: .; CDR3aa: CASSSTASRYNEQFF; CDR3nt: TGTGCCAGCAGCTCCACGGCTAGCAGATACAATGAGCAGTTCTTC
j_gene: TRBJ2-2; v_gene: TRBV9; abundance: .; d_gene: TRBD2; CDR3aa: CASSPGGLSGRVNTGELFF; CDR3nt: TGTGCCAGCAGCCCGGGGGGTTTAAGCGGGAGGGTGAACACCGGGGAGCTGTTTTTT
j_gene: TRBJ1-1; v_gene: TRBV6-6; abundance: .; d_gene: .; CDR3aa: CASSSILGQTNTEAFF; CDR3nt: TGTGCCAGCAGTTCGATCCTTGGACAGACGAACACTGAAGCTTTCTTT
j_gene: TRBJ1-1; v_gene: TRBV29-1; abundance: .; d_gene: TRBD1; CDR3aa: CSVVGAGGPEAFF; CDR3nt: TGCAGCGTGGTCGGGGCAGGGGGCCCTGAAGCTTTCTTT
j_gene: TRBJ1-2; v_gene: TRBV4-1; abundance: .; d_gene: .; CDR3aa: CASSQEQGGYTF; CDR3nt: TGCGCCAGCAGCCAAGAGCAGGGTGGCTACACCTTC
j_gene: TRBJ2-1; v_gene: TRBV29-1; abundance: .; d_gene: TRBD2; CDR3aa: CSVVTLAGVYNEQFF; CDR3nt: TGCAGCGTTGTAACCTTAGCGGGGGTTTACAATGAGCAGTTCTTC
j_gene: TRBJ1-4; v_gene: TRBV6-5; abundance: .; d_gene: TRBD1; CDR3aa: CASTGRGLTGEKLFF; CDR3nt: TGTGCCAGCACAGGAAGGGGGCTGACGGGTGAAAAACTGTTTTTT
j_gene: TRBJ2-3; v_gene: TRBV28; abundance: few; d_gene: .; CDR3aa: CASSFIRSDSLTDTQYF; CDR3nt: TGTGCCAGCAGTTTTATCCGGTCGGACAGCTTAACAGATACGCAGTATTTT
j_gene: TRBJ1-6; v_gene: TRBV28; abundance: .; d_gene: TRBD1; CDR3aa: CASSLLRIAGDRARMNSPLHF; CDR3nt: TGTGCCAGCAGTTTATTACGTATAGCAGGGGACAGGGCCAGAATGAATTCACCCCTCCACTTT
j_gene: TRBJ2-7; v_gene: TRBV5-1; abundance: .; d_gene: TRBD1; CDR3aa: CASSPPLDRGAYEQYF; CDR3nt: TGCGCCAGCAGCCCACCTCTGGACAGGGGAGCTTACGAGCAGTACTTC
j_gene: TRBJ1-2; v_gene: TRBV6-5; abundance: .; d_gene: TRBD1; CDR3aa: CASSLGQANYGYTF; CDR3nt: TGTGCCAGCAGTCTAGGACAGGCTAACTATGGCTACACCTTC
j_gene: TRBJ1-2; v_gene: TRBV18; abundance: .; d_gene: TRBD1; CDR3aa: CASSLQGRGYTF; CDR3nt: TGTGCCAGCTCACTACAGGGGAGAGGCTACACCTTC
j_gene: TRBJ1-2; v_gene: TRBV27; abundance: .; d_gene: .; CDR3aa: CASKGPLYGYTF; CDR3nt: TGTGCCAGCAAGGGGCCTCTCTATGGCTACACCTTC
j_gene: TRBJ2-7; v_gene: TRBV5-6; abundance: .; d_gene: .; CDR3aa: CASSAVLEREQYF; CDR3nt: TGTGCCAGCAGCGCGGTGTTGGAGCGGGAGCAGTACTTC
j_gene: TRBJ2-7; v_gene: TRBV28; abundance: .; d_gene: TRBD1; CDR3aa: CASRSRTGSYEQYF; CDR3nt: TGTGCCAGCAGGTCCAGGACAGGGTCCTACGAGCAGTACTTC
j_gene: TRBJ2-7; v_gene: TRBV6-1; abundance: .; d_gene: TRBD2; CDR3aa: CASSETSGSSYEQYF; CDR3nt: TGTGCCAGCAGTGAGACTAGCGGGAGCTCCTACGAGCAGTACTTC
j_gene: TRBJ2-7; v_gene: TRBV20-1; abundance: .; d_gene: TRBD1; CDR3aa: CSVDRGHEQYF; CDR3nt: TGCAGTGTTGACAGGGGCCACGAGCAGTACTTC
j_gene: TRBJ1-3; v_gene: TRBV19; abundance: .; d_gene: .; CDR3aa: CARHTTDRNSGNTIYF; CDR3nt: TGTGCCAGGCATACCACGGACAGAAACTCTGGAAACACCATATATTTT